This TCR beta chain was sequenced during a study of cytomegalovirus exposure and HLA in healthy donors. Notes on this clone: Its cognate antigen is unknown.

This CDR3 is built from 14 residues. Germline CDR1 is LGHNA and CDR2 is YSLEER. The J segment lost 6 bases and the V segment lost 3 bases, leaving 2 bases of the junction unmatched. PCR involved 60 Vbeta and 13 Jbeta primers. Sequencing used immunoSEQ multiplex PCR; TCRdb keeps in-frame clones, though not all of them. The table counts roughly 70,000 clones; roughly 8% lies in the top ten. General study findings and limits: Reports described diagnosis of cytomegalovirus status by the classifier as highly specific and sensitive. Most CMV-associated TCR beta chains appeared HLA-restricted in a later analysis. What was likely a sequencing artifact was a cluster of highly shared sequence variants. The authors assumed roughly uniform sequencing depth across donors for presence/absence analyses.

The sequenced sample consisted of PBMCs. The chain couples TRBV4-3 to TRBJ2-2; 9 bases are shared with TRBD1. This receptor was identified in a female donor in good health and CMV-seropositive. The CDR3 protein is CASSHRTGAGELFF. Written as DNA, the CDR3 is TGCGCCAGCAGCCATAGGACAGGGGCCGGGGAGCTGTTTTTT.